Shown below are 9 T cell receptor beta chains from a single sample sequenced in a study of shared clonotypes between healthy human individuals. The data were produced by immunoSEQ multiplex PCR, yet TCRdb's version contains in-frame clones alone and is incomplete. This sample yields under 1,900,000 clones, of which 98% to 99% are seen a single time; roughly 0.35% belongs to the top ten. The sample taken for sequencing was naive CD4+ T cells sorted from blood. Subset: CD45RA+ positively selected. The receptors come from a man aged 30-40 years in good health.

Note on this clone: Other DNA sequences in the sample encode the same CDR3. CDR3: CASSLGTGYEQYF. The CDR3 nucleotides read TGTGCCAGCTCACTAGGGACGGGCTACGAGCAGTACTTC. This chain connects TRBV18 to TRBJ2-7; D is perhaps TRBD1 or TRBD2 (5 bases each). V dropped 4 bases and J dropped 3 bases, with 10 bases sitting between them. Germline CDR1 is KGHSH and CDR2 is LQKENI. This CDR3 is built from 13 residues.

The chain carries TRBV4-2 and TRBJ2-2; 9 nucleotides match TRBD1. V trimming: 4 bases; J trimming: 4 bases; junction bases outside the gene matches: 7. Germline V gene data show CDR1 as LGHNA and CDR2 as YNFKEQ. There are 16 residues in the CDR3. The CDR3 DNA is TGTGCCAGCAGCCCAGACAGGGGGTCGGCCACCGGGGAGCTGTTTTTT. Translation gives CASSPDRGSATGELFF.

This chain links TRBV18 with TRBJ2-7; D perhaps matches TRBD2 (6 bases). The V gene's germline CDR1 is KGHSH and CDR2 LQKENI. The V end lost 4 bases, the J end lost 3 bases, and 16 bases lay between the germline ends. This CDR3 comprises 15 residues. The CDR3 spells CASSREEGEGYEQYF. The CDR3 DNA follows: TGTGCCAGCTCACGGGAGGAGGGAGAAGGCTACGAGCAGTACTTC.

The chain joins TRBV30 to TRBJ2-1; no clear D. The V and J ends lost 4 bases and 7 bases respectively, with 8 bases between them. Germline values: CDR1 GTSNPN, CDR2 SVGIG (reference sequence). CDR3 length equals 11 residues. CDR3: CAWNPFNEQFF. CDR3 nucleotides: TGTGCCTGGAACCCCTTTAATGAGCAGTTCTTC.

The rearrangement links TRBV19 to TRBJ1-1, with a tentative D call TRBD1 (5 bases). There are 13 residues in the CDR3. Trimming removed 4 bases from V and 2 bases from J, with 8 bases in between. Germline V gene sequence: CDR1 LNHDA, CDR2 SQIVND (reference sequence). CDR3 region: CASSTGFNTEAFF. Here the CDR3 DNA reads TGTGCCAGTAGTACAGGGTTTAACACTGAAGCTTTCTTT.

V gene TRBV11-2 combines with J gene TRBJ1-1; a weak D match, TRBD1 (6 bases). V was pared by 4 bases and J by 6 bases, with 15 bases between. The CDR3 length is 14 residues. The V gene's germline CDR1 is SGHAT and CDR2 FQNNGV. CDR3 nucleotide sequence: TGTGCCAGCAGCTCGGTCAGGGGATGGGCTGAAGCTTTCTTT. It codes for CASSSVRGWAEAFF.

The rearrangement links TRBV28 to TRBJ2-1; 7 nucleotides line up with TRBD1. Per germline, CDR1 MDHEN and CDR2 SYDVKM. This CDR3 comprises 15 residues. V was pared by 2 bases and J by 2 bases, with 3 bases of the junction left unmatched. This CDR3 reads CASSLRDSTYNEQFF. In DNA, the CDR3 is TGTGCCAGCAGTTTAAGGGACAGCACCTACAATGAGCAGTTCTTC.

V and J are TRBV4-3 and TRBJ2-3; D remains ambiguous. CDR3 length: 13 residues. V was cut by 1 base and J by 2 bases, with 4 bases left in between. The germline V gene has CDR1 LGHNA and CDR2 YSLEER. The CDR3 nucleotides are TGCGCCAGCAGCCAAGCGCCCACAGATACGCAGTATTTT. Its translation: CASSQAPTDTQYF.

The chain uses TRBV28 and TRBJ2-6; 8 bases map to TRBD1. This CDR3 has 18 amino acids. Germline V lookup: CDR1 MDHEN, CDR2 SYDVKM. V was pared by 5 bases and J by 2 bases, with 11 bases of the junction left unmatched. The CDR3 spells CASSPPGQVSPGANVLTF. Written as DNA, the CDR3 is TGTGCCAGCAGTCCCCCGGGACAGGTCTCCCCTGGGGCCAACGTCCTGACTTTC. Complete variable domain (other parts from reference TRBV28 and TRBJ2-6): DVKVTQSSRYLVKRTGEKVFLECVQDMDHENMFWYRQDPGLGLRLIYFSYDVKMKEKGDIPEGYSVSREKKERFSLILESASTNQTSMYLCASSPPGQVSPGANVLTFGAGSRLTVL.